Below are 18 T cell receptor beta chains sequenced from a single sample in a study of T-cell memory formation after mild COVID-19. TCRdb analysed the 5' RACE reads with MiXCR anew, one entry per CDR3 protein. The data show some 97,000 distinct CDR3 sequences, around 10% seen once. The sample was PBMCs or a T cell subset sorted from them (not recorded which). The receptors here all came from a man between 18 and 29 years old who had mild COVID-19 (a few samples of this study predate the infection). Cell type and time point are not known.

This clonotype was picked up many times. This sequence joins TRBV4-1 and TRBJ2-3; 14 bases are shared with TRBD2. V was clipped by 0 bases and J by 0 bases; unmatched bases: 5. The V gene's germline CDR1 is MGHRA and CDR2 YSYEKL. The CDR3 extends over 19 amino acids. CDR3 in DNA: TGCGCCAGCAGCCAAGATCGACTAGCGGGGGGGACTAGCACAGATACGCAGTATTTT. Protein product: CASSQDRLAGGTSTDTQYF.

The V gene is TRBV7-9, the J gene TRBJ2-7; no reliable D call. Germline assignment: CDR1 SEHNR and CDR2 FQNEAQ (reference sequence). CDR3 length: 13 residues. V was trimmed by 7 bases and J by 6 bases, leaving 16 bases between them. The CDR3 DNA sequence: TGTGCCAGCATCTTCTCCACCGGTGGCGAGCAGTACTTC. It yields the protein CASIFSTGGEQYF. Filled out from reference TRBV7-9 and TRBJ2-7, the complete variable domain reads DTGVSQNPRHKITKRGQNVTFRCDPISEHNRLYWYRQTLGQGPEFLTYFQNEAQLEKSRLLSDRFSAERPKGSFSTLEIQRTEQGDSAMYLCASIFSTGGEQYFGPGTRLTVT.

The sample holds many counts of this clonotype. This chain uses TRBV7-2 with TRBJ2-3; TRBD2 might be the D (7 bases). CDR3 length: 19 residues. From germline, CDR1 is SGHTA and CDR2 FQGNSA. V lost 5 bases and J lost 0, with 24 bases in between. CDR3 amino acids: CASSLPPGGGPTSTDTQYF. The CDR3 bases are TGTGCCAGCAGCCTCCCCCCAGGCGGGGGCCCCACTAGCACAGATACGCAGTATTTT.

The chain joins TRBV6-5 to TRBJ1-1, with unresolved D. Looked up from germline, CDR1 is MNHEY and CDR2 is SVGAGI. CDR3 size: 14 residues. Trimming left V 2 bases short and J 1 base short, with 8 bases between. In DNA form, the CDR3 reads TGTGCCAGCAGTTACGCAGTGGGGAACACTGAAGCTTTCTTT. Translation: CASSYAVGNTEAFF.

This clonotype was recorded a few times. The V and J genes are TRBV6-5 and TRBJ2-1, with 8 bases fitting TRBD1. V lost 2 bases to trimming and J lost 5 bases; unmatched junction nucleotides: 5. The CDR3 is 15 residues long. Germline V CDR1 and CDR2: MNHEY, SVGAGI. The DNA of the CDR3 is TGTGCCAGCAGTTACGGTAACAGGGGGAACAATGAGCAGTTCTTC. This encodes CASSYGNRGNNEQFF.

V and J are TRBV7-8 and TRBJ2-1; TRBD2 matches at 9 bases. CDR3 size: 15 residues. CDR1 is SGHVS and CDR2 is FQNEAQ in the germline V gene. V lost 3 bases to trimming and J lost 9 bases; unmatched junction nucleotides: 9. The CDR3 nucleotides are TGTGCCAGCAGCTTGGCGGGACTAGCTTTGGGTGAGCAGTTCTTC. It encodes CASSLAGLALGEQFF.

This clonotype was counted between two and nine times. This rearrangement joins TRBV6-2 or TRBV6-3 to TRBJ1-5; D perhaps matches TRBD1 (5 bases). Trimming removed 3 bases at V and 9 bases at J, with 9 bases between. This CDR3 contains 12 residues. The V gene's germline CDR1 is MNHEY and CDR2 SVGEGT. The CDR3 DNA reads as TGTGCCAGCAGTTATTGGGGGGGGCCCCAGCATTTT. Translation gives CASSYWGGPQHF.

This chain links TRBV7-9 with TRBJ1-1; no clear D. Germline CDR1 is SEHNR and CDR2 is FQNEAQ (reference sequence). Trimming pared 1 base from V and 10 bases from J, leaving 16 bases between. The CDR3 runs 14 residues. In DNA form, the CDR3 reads TGTGCCAGCAGCTTAGTTACTACAGCTTCTCCAGCTTTCTTT. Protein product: CASSLVTTASPAFF.

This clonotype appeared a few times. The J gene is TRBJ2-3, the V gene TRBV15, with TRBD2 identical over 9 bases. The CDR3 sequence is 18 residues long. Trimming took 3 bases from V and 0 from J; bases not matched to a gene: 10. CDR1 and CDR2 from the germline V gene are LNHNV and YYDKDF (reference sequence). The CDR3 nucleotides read TGTGCCACCAGCAGTCTTCCGGGACTAGCCTCTAGCACAGATACGCAGTATTTT. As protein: CATSSLPGLASSTDTQYF.

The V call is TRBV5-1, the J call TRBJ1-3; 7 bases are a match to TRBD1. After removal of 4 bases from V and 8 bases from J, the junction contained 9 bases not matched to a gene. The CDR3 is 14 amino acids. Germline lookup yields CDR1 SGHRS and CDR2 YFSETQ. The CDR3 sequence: CASSLEGGGHTIYF. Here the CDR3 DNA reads TGCGCCAGCAGCCTCGAAGGGGGCGGACACACCATATATTTT.

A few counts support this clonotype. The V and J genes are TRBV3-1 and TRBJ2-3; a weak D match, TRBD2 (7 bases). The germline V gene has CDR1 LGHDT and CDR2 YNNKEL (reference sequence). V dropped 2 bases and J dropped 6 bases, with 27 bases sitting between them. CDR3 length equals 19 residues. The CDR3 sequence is CASSQPVGRGTLEGDTQYF. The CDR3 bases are TGTGCCAGCAGCCAACCAGTAGGGAGGGGGACCTTAGAGGGGGATACGCAGTATTTT.

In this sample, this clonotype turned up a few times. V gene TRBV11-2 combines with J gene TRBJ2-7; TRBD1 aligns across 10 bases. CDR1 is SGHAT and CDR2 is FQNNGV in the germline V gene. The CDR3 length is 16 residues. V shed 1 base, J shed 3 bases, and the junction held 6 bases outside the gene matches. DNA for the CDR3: TGTGCCAGCAGCTTAGTAGGGACAGGGGTCGGCTACGAGCAGTACGTC. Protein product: CASSLVGTGVGYEQYV.

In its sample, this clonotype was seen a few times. Here the CDR3 reads CASSPQGGENTQYF. As DNA, the CDR3 is TGTGCCAGCAGTCCGCAGGGGGGGGAAAATACGCAGTATTTT. This chain links TRBV6-5 with TRBJ2-3; D is tentatively TRBD1 or TRBD2 (7 bases each). Trimming cost V 5 bases and J 7 bases, with 16 bases left between them. Germline assignment: CDR1 MNHEY and CDR2 SVGAGI. The CDR3 runs to 14 residues.

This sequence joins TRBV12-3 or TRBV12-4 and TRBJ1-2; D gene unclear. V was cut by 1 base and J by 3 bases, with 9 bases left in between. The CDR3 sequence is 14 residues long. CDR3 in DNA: TGTGCCAGCAGTTTAGGGCCCGCTCACTATGGCTACACCTTC. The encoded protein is CASSLGPAHYGYTF.

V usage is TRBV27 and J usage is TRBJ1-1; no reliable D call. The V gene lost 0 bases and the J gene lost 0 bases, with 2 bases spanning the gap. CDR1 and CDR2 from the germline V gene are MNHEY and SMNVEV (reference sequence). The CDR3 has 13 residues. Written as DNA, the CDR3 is TGTGCCAGCAGTTTATCCCTGAACACTGAAGCTTTCTTT. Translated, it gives CASSLSLNTEAFF.

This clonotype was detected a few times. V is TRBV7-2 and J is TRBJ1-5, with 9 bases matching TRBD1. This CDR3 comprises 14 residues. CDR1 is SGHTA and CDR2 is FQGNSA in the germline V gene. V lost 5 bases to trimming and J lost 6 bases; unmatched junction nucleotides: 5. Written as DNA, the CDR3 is TGTGCCAGCAGCCCCACAGGGGGCTTTCAGCCCCAGCATTTT. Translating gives CASSPTGGFQPQHF.

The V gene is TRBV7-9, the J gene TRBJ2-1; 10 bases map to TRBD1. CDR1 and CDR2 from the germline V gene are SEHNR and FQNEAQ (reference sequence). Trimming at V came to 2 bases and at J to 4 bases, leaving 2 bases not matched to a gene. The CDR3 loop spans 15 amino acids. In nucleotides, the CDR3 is TGTGCCAGCAGCTTACCGGGACAGGGGTACAATGAGCAGTTCTTC. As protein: CASSLPGQGYNEQFF.

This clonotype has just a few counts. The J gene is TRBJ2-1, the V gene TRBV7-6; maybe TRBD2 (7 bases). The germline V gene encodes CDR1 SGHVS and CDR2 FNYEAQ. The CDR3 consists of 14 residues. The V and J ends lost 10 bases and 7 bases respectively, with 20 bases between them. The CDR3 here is CATSWGGANNEQFF. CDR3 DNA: TGTGCCACCTCATGGGGGGGGGCGAATAATGAGCAGTTCTTC.